The source of this T cell receptor (beta chain) is a study of T cell responses to AZD1222 COVID-19 vaccine. Broader study findings: The study found vaccine-associated CD4 TCRs spanning spike, dominant at 160-218 and 743-854. Spike-specific TCR breadth and depth went up after people got two AZD1222 doses. Reportedly, nearly half of unique spike TCRs recognized epitopes outside B.1.351/B.1.1.7 mutations. White British donors predominated, females outnumbered males, and clonal diversity was possibly underestimated.

Comment on this clone: Its antigen is undetermined.

Only in-frame clones appear in the TCRdb table, and some are missing; sequencing was by immunoSEQ multiplex PCR. Here the sample spans roughly 130,000 clones, 92% being singletons. The germline CDR1 and CDR2 sequences are LGHNA and YNFKEQ. This CDR3 has 16 residues. The ends lost 4 bases at V and 1 base at J; junction bases unmatched: 3. The material was peripheral blood, obtained on day 0 of AZD1222 vaccination. V and J are TRBV4-2 and TRBJ2-3, with 12 positions matching TRBD2. The TCR comes from an adult in good health. CDR3 coding DNA: TGTGCCAGCAGCCTTCGGACTAGCGGGGGCACAGATACGCAGTATTTT. It is translated as CASSLRTSGGTDTQYF.